This T cell receptor beta chain is drawn from a study of blood T cells in healthy people across ages. Turning to the study itself: Through template switching, about one barcoded beta molecule was captured per two T cells, as measured in model experiments.

Findings and limits, study-wide: Older age went with lower TCR beta diversity per million T cells, in a roughly linear way. Comparison with aged donors showed that long-lived donors had more naive CD4+ cells and higher diversity.

Staff drew roughly 10 milliliters of peripheral blood from each donor. The CDR3 sequence is 14 residues long. As regards this clonotype: Its antigen remains unknown.

Primed by a sample-barcoded 5' primer and a J-beta primer mix, a second PCR proceeded for about 6 to 11 cycles. TCRdb passed the 5' RACE reads through MiXCR, listing each CDR3 protein once. Of hundreds of thousands of distinct CDR3 sequences listed, around 50% are singletons. The rearrangement uses TRBV12-3 or TRBV12-4 and TRBJ2-5; the D gene is possibly TRBD2 (6 bases). The tail of the sequence fits TRBJ2-7 better, so the J call may be wrong. Sequencing input: blood. This receptor was taken from a middle-aged man in good health. The CDR3 reads CASSLGGSSNEQYF. CDR3 DNA sequence: TGTGCCAGCAGTTTGGGAGGCAGTAGCAACGAGCAGTACTTC.